This record concerns one T cell receptor (beta chain) sequence. Its antigen is unidentified. V lost 8 bases and J 0 bases, leaving 14 bases between the germline ends. This CDR3 has 15 amino acids. Looked up from germline, CDR1 is MNHEY and CDR2 is SMNVEV (reference sequence). The sample comes from a study of radiotherapy plus CTLA-4 blockade in lung cancer. Overall study: With approximately 30% of patients having disease control, objective responses were seen in approximately 17%.

Sequencing was performed with immunoSEQ multiplex PCR; in TCRdb, only in-frame clones are kept and a portion is missing. This table has about 98,000 clones, around 83% appearing once. Study-wide results and caveats: Alongside interferon-beta, early blood T cell clone dynamics were reportedly the best predictor of response. Expansion of tumor-derived TCR clones was observed in blood after radiotherapy plus ipilimumab.

Treatment of patients with chemo-refractory metastatic non-small-cell lung cancer consisted of focal radiation plus CTLA-4 blockade with ipilimumab. The sample consisted of peripheral blood, taken from a patient treated with radiotherapy plus ipilimumab. The chain recombines TRBV27 with TRBJ1-5; no clear D. The source is a human donor with non-small cell lung cancer who had a partial response to radiotherapy plus ipilimumab. The CDR3 loop is CASPLRRDSNQPQHF. CDR3 DNA: TGTGCCAGCCCCCTTAGGAGAGATAGCAATCAGCCCCAGCATTTT.